The present entry profiles one T cell receptor beta chain with its context. The antigen remains undetermined. The sample comes from a study of CD8 T cells in ankylosing spondylitis. Study-wide results and caveats: Significantly higher representation of disease-linked clones was reported for matched ankylosing spondylitis synovial fluid. There was a TCR beta motif, made of fewer than 10 highly homologous variants, that appeared characteristic of ankylosing spondylitis blood. Earlier literature documents some of the motif variants in reactive arthritis synovial fluid and blood. Those disease-linked clones were CD8+; they were also relatively rare in peripheral blood.

Each TCR beta library was made by quantitative 5'-RACE that incorporated molecular barcodes. TCRdb called the 5' RACE reads again in MiXCR, with one record for every CDR3 protein. Here the sample spans around 770,000 distinct CDR3 sequences, around 11% being singletons. The sequenced material came from blood, either unsorted or a sorted T cell fraction (not recorded which). This sequence originates from a male donor with ankylosing spondylitis.

CDR3 in amino acids: CAWSGIYEQYF. Here the CDR3 DNA reads TGTGCCTGGAGTGGGATCTACGAGCAGTACTTC. The J gene is TRBJ2-7, the V gene TRBV30; no clear D gene. The V and J ends lost 1 base and 3 bases respectively, with 4 bases between them. Germline V gene data show CDR1 as GTSNPN and CDR2 as SVGIG (reference sequence). The CDR3 is 11 amino acids.